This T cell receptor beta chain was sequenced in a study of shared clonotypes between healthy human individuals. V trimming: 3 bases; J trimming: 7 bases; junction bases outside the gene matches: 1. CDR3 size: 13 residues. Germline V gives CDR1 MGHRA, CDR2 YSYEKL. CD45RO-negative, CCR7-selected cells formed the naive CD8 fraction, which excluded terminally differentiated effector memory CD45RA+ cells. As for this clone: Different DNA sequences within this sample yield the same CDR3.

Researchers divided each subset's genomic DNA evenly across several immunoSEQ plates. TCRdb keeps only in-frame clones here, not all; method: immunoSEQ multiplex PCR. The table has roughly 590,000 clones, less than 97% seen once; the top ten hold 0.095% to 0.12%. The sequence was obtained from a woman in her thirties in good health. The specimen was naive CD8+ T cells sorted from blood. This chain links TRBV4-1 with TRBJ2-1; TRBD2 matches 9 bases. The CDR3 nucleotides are TGCGCCAGCAGCCAGCGGGGGGGAAATGAGCAGTTCTTC. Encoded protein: CASSQRGGNEQFF.